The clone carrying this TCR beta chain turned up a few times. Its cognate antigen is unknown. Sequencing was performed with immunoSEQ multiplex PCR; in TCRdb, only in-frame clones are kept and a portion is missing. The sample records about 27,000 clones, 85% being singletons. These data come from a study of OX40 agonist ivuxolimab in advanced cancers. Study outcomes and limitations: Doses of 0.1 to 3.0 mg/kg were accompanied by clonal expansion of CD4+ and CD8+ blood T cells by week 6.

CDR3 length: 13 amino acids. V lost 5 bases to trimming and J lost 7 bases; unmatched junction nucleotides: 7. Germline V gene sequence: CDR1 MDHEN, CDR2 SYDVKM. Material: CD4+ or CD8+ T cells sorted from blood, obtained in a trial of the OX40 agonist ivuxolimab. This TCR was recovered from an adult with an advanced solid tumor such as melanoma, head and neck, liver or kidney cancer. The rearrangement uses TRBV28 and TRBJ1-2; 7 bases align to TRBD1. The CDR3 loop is CASSPRGAGGYTF. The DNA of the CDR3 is TGTGCCAGCAGTCCCAGGGGGGCAGGTGGCTACACCTTC.